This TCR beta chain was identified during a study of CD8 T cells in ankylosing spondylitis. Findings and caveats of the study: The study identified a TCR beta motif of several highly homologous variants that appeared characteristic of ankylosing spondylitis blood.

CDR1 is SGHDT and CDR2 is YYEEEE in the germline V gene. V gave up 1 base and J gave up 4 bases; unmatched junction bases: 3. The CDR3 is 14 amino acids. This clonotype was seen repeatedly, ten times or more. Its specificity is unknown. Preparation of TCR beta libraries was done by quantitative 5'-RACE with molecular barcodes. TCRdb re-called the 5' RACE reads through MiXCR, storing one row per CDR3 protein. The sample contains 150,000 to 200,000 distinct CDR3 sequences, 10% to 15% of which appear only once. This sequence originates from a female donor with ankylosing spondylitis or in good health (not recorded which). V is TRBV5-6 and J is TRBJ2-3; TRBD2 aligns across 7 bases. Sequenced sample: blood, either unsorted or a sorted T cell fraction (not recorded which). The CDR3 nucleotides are TGTGCCAGCAGCTTGTGGACTAGACCAGATACGCAGTATTTT. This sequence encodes CASSLWTRPDTQYF.